This entry describes one T cell receptor beta chain. The sample originates from a study of blood T cell repertoires in COVID-19. About the study: Samples came from the United States, Italy and Spain, spanning acute and convalescent COVID-19. Sample material is recorded as cDNA or gDNA derived from T cells, B-cell-depleted T cells, or PBMCs.

Using immunoSEQ multiplex PCR, the repertoire was profiled, and TCRdb retains in-frame clones only, with some absent. The sample lists about 200,000 clones; approximately 91% were seen once. This CDR3 is built from 18 residues. CDR1 is SGHNT, CDR2 YYREEE, per germline (reference sequence). V shed 3 bases and J 0 bases; nucleotides not matched to a gene: 12. This sequence originates from a man younger than 30 with active or convalescent COVID-19. The chain recombines TRBV5-4 with TRBJ2-1, with 7 bases aligning to TRBD2. The sequenced material came from peripheral blood. In nucleotides, the CDR3 is TGTGCCAGCAGCTCCCTCGCAAGCGGGGCGAGCTCCTACAATGAGCAGTTCTTC. This gives the protein CASSSLASGASSYNEQFF.